The clone carrying this T cell receptor (beta chain) was recorded once. The antigen is not known. This entry belongs to a study of T cell responses to AZD1222 COVID-19 vaccine. Study findings and constraints: Nearly half of the spike-specific TCRs reportedly recognize variant regions that carry no mutations. No repertoire was sampled before or during the peak T cell response, only after it. White British donors predominated, females outnumbered males, and clonal diversity was possibly underestimated. CD4 TCRs linked to vaccination spanned spike, dominating at 160-218 and 743-854.

The table came from immunoSEQ multiplex PCR; TCRdb's copy has only in-frame clones and leaves some out. The table records over 95,000 clones, about 90% of them present only once. CDR1 is KGHSH and CDR2 is LQKENI in the germline V gene. V trimming: 4 bases; J trimming: 6 bases; junction bases outside the gene matches: 10. The CDR3 extends over 17 amino acids. Material: peripheral blood, obtained 28 days after the second AZD1222 dose. The source of this sequence is an adult who received the AZD1222 COVID-19 vaccine. The V gene is TRBV18, the J gene TRBJ1-5; TRBD1 matches at 12 bases. The CDR3 DNA reads as TGTGCCAGCTCACTGGGGACAGGGGGCTTGTCTGGTCAGCCCCAGCATTTT. It codes for CASSLGTGGLSGQPQHF.